This entry features one T cell receptor beta chain sequence. Its recognized antigen is unknown. No base-level quality is on record; no much larger clone is a single base apart. The CDR3 regions of human TCRbeta chains were analyzed by immunosequencing. The paper's processing steps were these. TCRs in the repertoires were matched against a reference library of SARS-CoV-2-specific TCRs that had been generated with the MIRA antigen-specificity platform. Breadth was defined as the fraction of unique TCRs that were SARS-CoV-2-associated, and depth was defined as the fraction of total T cells that were SARS-CoV-2-associated. Each spike-specific TCR was assigned to its reactive spike region and to a CD4 or CD8 class using the MIRA data. Log10-transformed breadth and depth values were compared by one-way ANOVA with Sidak's multiple comparisons tests. What TCRdb holds here is the immuneACCESS table cut down to in-frame rearrangements. Part of the clones is not present; checked against another copy, under half of the missing clones reflect an unresolved V gene, and the others are unexplained. V, J and clone size were drawn from that table, and D and trimming were deduced from the DNA. Within this sample are around 150,000 clones, with more than 85% of them counted one time only. Of the sample, 1.5% to 2% is held by the ten largest clones.

From a lookup of the germline V gene, CDR1 and CDR2 are SGHDT and YYEEEE. Its CDR3 holds 13 amino acids, cysteine through phenylalanine. The DNA shown is the 39-base CDR3, in frame from base 1. V gives up 5 bases and J gives up 0 bases, and the segment between their germline ends measures 7 bases. The data derive from a study of T cell responses to AZD1222 COVID-19 vaccine (dated by TCRdb to 2020 to 2023). Notes on the research overall: AZD1222 recipients with second doses at about 4 weeks or about 12 weeks were pooled, because spike-specific TCR depth and breadth did not differ between schedules. A total of over 230 trial participants underwent TCR sequencing, of whom about 210 received two doses of AZD1222 and around 26 received two doses of the MenACWY control vaccine. Enrollment into the trials was organized by age into subgroups of 18-55, 56-69 and 70-plus years, and those subgroups contained about 160, 30 and 59 TCR-sequenced participants, respectively.

Results and caveats for the whole study, not just this receptor: Conclusions about previously exposed vaccinees were limited because only a handful of AZD1222 recipients were SARS-CoV-2 seropositive at baseline. In the small 56-69-year group, the increase in depth fell short of significance, most likely because of low power. After two AZD1222 doses, spike-specific TCR breadth and depth were significantly higher than at day 0 and than in MenACWY recipients. Vaccine-associated CD4 TCRs spanned the whole spike protein, with dominant responses in regions 160-218 and 743-854. Participants were mostly white British and included more females than males, and it was suggested by the authors that clonal diversity may have been underestimated. Because no day 14 peak-response samples were available, repertoires were characterized only after the peak T cell response. Reportedly, almost half of the unique spike-specific TCRs recognized epitopes lying outside the regions that are mutated in the B.1.351 and B.1.1.7 variants.

In light of the paper, this sample's time point label describes: baseline before first vaccination. Vaccinee samples were obtained from the UK trials COV001 and COV002, which included a single-blind randomized controlled phase 2/3 trial of AZD1222 (ChAdOx1 nCoV-19) in healthy adults. For TCRbeta chain sequencing, PBMC samples were collected from trial participants at day 0 and at day 28 after the second dose. The chain links TRBV5-6 with TRBJ2-3; the D segment could be TRBD1, given 5 matching bases. The starting material was peripheral blood, obtained on day 0 of AZD1222 vaccination. This receptor was identified in an adult in good health. The DNA is TGTGCCAGCAGGACAGCTAGCACAGATACGCAGTATTTT. This encodes CASRTASTDTQYF.